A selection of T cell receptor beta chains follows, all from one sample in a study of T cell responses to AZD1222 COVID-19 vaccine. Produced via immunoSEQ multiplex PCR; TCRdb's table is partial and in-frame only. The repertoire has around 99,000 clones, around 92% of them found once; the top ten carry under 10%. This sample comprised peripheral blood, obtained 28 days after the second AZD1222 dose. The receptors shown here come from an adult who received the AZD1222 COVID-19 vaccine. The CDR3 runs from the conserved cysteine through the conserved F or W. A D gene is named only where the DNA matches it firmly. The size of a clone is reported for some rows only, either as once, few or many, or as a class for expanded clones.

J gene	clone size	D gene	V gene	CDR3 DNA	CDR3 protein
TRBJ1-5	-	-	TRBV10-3	TGTGCCATCAGTGAGGGACAGTCTGGTCAGCCCCAGCATTTT	CAISEGQSGQPQHF
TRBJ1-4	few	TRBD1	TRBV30	TGTGCCTGGCACACAGGGGGCCCAACTAATGAAAAACTGTTTTTT	CAWHTGGPTNEKLFF
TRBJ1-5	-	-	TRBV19	TGTGCCAGTAGTATTACTGGGAGAAATCAGCCCCAGCATTTT	CASSITGRNQPQHF
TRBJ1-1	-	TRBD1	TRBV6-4	TGTGCCAGCAGTAACAGGGGCACCCAAGCTTTCTTT	CASSNRGTQAFF
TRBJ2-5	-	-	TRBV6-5	TGTGCCAGCAGGCCGGGGGCTCGGGAGACCCAGTACTTC	CASRPGARETQYF
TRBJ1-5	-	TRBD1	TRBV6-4	TGTGCCAGCAGTGACTCCGGGACAGCAACTAATAGCAATCAGCCCCAGCATTTT	CASSDSGTATNSNQPQHF
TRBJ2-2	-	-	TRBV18	TGTGCCAGCTCACAAACATATCCGCCTTCGGTCGCGAACACCGGGGAGCTGTTTTTT	CASSQTYPPSVANTGELFF
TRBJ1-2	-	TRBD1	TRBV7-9	TGTGCCAGCAGCCGACAGGGGTCAAACTATGGCTACACCTTC	CASSRQGSNYGYTF
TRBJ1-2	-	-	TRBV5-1	TGCGCCAGCAGCTTGGACGGCAGGACCATCGGAGTCTATGGCTACACCTTC	CASSLDGRTIGVYGYTF
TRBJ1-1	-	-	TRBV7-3	TGTGCCAGCAGCTCACAGGTGAACACTGAAGCTTTCTTT	CASSSQVNTEAFF
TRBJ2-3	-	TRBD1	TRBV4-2	TGTGCCAGCAGCCAAGCAGCGGCCGGGACAGGGGGCTTAGATACGCAGTATTTT	CASSQAAAGTGGLDTQYF
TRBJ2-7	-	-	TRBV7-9	TGTGCCAGCAGCGCGGACACCGACTACGAGCAGTACTTC	CASSADTDYEQYF
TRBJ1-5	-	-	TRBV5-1	TGCGCCAGCAGCCCCGGAGGGCCAGTCCACCAAGGGGATCAGCCCCAGCATTTT	CASSPGGPVHQGDQPQHF
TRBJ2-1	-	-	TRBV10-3	TGTGCCATCAGTGGTGGGGAAGTCAATGAGCAGTTCTTC	CAISGGEVNEQFF
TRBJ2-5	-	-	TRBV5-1	TGCGCCAGCGGCACGGGGAACCAAGAGACCCAGTACTTC	CASGTGNQETQYF
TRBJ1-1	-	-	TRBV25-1	TGTGCCAGCAGACTAGGGGGATACCTTCTGACTTTCTTT	CASRLGGYLLTFF
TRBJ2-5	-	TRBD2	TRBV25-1	TGTGCCAGCAGTGAATATGGGAGGGTCCAAGAGACCCAGTACTTC	CASSEYGRVQETQYF
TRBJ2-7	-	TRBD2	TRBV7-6	TGTGCCAGCAGCCCCGGACTAGCGGGAGACTCCTACGAGCAGTACTTC	CASSPGLAGDSYEQYF
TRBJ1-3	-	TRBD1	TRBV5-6	TGTGCCAGCAGCTCGGGACAGCTGTCTGGAAACACCATATATTTT	CASSSGQLSGNTIYF